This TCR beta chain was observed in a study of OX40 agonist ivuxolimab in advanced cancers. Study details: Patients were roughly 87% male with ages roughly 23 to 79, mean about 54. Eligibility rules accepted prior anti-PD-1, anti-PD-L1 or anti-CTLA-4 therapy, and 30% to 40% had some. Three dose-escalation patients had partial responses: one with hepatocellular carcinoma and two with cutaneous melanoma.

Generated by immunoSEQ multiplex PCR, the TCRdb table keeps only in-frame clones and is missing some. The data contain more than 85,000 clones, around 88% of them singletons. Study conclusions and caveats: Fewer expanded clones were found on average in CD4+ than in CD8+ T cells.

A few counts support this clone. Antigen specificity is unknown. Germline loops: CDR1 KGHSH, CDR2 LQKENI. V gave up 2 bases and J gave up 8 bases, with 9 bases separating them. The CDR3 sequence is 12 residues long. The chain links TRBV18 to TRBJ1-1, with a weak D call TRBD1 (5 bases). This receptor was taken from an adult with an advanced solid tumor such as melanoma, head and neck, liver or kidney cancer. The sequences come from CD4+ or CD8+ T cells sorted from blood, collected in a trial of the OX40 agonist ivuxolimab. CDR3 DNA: TGTGCCAGCTCACCAAGAGACAGAGAAGCTTTCTTT. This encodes CASSPRDREAFF.